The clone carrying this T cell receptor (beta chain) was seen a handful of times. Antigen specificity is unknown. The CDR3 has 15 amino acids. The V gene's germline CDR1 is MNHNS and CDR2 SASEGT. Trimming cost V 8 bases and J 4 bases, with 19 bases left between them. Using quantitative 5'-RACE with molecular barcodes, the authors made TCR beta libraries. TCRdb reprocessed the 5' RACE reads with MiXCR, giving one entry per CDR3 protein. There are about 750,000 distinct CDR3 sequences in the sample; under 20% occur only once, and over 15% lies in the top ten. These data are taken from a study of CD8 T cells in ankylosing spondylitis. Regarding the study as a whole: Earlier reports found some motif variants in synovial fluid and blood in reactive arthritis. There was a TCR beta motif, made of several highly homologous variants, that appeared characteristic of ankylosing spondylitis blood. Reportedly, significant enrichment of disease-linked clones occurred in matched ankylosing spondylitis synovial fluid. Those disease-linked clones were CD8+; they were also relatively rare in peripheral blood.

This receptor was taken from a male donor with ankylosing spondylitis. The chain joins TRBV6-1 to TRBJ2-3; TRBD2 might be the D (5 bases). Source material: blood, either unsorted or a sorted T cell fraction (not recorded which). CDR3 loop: CASQTRPLGADTQYF. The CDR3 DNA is TGTGCCAGCCAGACCCGGCCCCTCGGGGCAGATACGCAGTATTTT.